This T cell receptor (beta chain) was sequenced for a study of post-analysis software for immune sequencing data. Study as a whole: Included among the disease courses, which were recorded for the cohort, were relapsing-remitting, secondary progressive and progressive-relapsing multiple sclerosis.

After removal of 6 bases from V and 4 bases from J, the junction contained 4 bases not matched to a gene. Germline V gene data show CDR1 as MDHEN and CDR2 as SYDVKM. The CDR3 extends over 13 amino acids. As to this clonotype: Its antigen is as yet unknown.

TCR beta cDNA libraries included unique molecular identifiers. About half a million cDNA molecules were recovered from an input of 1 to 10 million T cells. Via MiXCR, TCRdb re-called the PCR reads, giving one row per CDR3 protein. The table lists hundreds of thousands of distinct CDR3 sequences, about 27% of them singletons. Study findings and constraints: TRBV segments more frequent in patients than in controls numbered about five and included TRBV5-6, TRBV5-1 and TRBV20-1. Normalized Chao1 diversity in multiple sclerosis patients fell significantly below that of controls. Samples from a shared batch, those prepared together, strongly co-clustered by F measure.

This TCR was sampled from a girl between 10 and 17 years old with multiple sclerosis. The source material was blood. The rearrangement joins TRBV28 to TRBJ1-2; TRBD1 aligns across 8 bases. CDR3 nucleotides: TGTGCCAGCAGGGCAGGGGGCCCCTATGGCTACACCTTC. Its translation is CASRAGGPYGYTF.